The 19 T cell receptor beta chains below all came from one sample that was sequenced in a study of blood T cell repertoires in COVID-19. Assay: immunoSEQ multiplex PCR; the TCRdb copy retains only in-frame clones and omits some. Here the sample spans 70,000 to 90,000 clones, approximately 86% being singletons. Specimen: peripheral blood. These TCRs come from a man older than 75 with active or convalescent COVID-19.

This chain connects TRBV7-9 to TRBJ1-4; D gene ambiguous. Germline assignment: CDR1 SEHNR and CDR2 FQNEAQ (reference sequence). V lost 5 bases and J lost 3, with 13 bases in between. The CDR3 length is 15 residues. CDR3 residues: CASSPGVSPNEKLFF. The CDR3 coding sequence is TGTGCCAGCAGCCCCGGTGTGAGCCCTAATGAAAAACTGTTTTTT.

This sequence joins TRBV2 and TRBJ2-5, with TRBD2 matching over 7 bases. Losses at the gene ends were 1 base for V and 5 bases for J; bases not matched to a gene: 4. The CDR3 has 14 amino acids. The V gene's germline CDR1 is SNHLY and CDR2 FYNNEI. The CDR3 coding sequence is TGTGCCAGCAGTGAAGTAAGGGGAGGGGAGACCCAGTACTTC. Translated: CASSEVRGGETQYF.

The chain uses TRBV5-1 and TRBJ1-2, with TRBD1 matching 9 bases. V lost 4 bases to trimming and J lost 7 bases; unmatched junction nucleotides: 11. CDR1 is SGHRS and CDR2 is YFSETQ in the germline V gene. CDR3 length: 15 residues. The CDR3 spells CASSLGVTGGSGYTF. CDR3 coding DNA: TGCGCCAGCAGCCTCGGGGTTACAGGGGGCTCTGGCTACACCTTC.

This clone appeared a single time. J is TRBJ1-1 and V is TRBV6-5; D is unclear. The germline gives CDR1 MNHEY, CDR2 SVGAGI. Between the trimmed V and J ends, which lost 0 bases and 1 base, there was a span of 12 bases. This CDR3 has 16 amino acids. CDR3 DNA sequence: TGTGCCAGCAGTTACTCGATTCAGGTCGGGAACACTGAAGCTTTCTTT. Translated, it gives CASSYSIQVGNTEAFF.

This clone was seen once. The chain joins TRBV10-3 to TRBJ1-1; D is ambiguous. The CDR3 sequence is 13 residues long. V was clipped by 6 bases and J by 2 bases, with 10 bases between them. Looked up from germline, CDR1 is ENHRY and CDR2 is SYGVKD. This chain's CDR3 is CAIRPVTNTEAFF. CDR3 bases: TGTGCCATCAGACCAGTGACTAACACTGAAGCTTTCTTT.

V and J are TRBV30 and TRBJ1-5; 8 bases map to TRBD1. The CDR3 is made up of 14 amino acids. Germline V gene sequence: CDR1 GTSNPN, CDR2 SVGIG (reference sequence). V gave up 3 bases and J gave up 2 bases; unmatched junction bases: 3. The CDR3 sequence is CAWSDRGGNQPQHF. The CDR3 DNA reads TGTGCCTGGAGCGACAGGGGCGGCAATCAGCCCCAGCATTTT.

V usage is TRBV5-5 and J usage is TRBJ1-2; 8 bases are shared with TRBD1. CDR3 length equals 13 residues. With 0 bases clipped from V and 8 bases from J, the junction kept 3 bases outside the gene matches. Germline assignment: CDR1 SGHKS and CDR2 YYEKEE (reference sequence). The DNA of the CDR3 is TGTGCCAGCAGCTTGGACAGGGGGGGAGGCTACACCTTC. Encoded protein: CASSLDRGGGYTF.

The chain employs TRBV19 and TRBJ1-6; 8 bases match TRBD1. CDR3 length: 14 amino acids. CDR1 is LNHDA and CDR2 is SQIVND in the germline V gene (reference sequence). V lost 3 bases and J lost 7; bases outside the gene matches: 2. The CDR3 loop reads CASSIRDRNSPLHF. CDR3 nucleotide sequence: TGTGCCAGTAGTATCCGGGACAGGAATTCACCCCTCCACTTT.

This chain joins TRBV3-1 (or the pseudogene TRBV3-2) and TRBJ2-3; TRBD1 matches at 8 bases. The CDR3 runs 14 residues. After removal of 4 bases from V and 4 bases from J, the junction contained 4 bases not matched to a gene. Per the germline V gene, CDR1 is LGHDT and CDR2 is YNNKEL (reference sequence). The CDR3 DNA is TGTGCCAGCAGCCCAGGACAGGGCGCAGATACGCAGTATTTT. Translating it yields CASSPGQGADTQYF.

This clone has a single count. The rearrangement joins TRBV6-5 to TRBJ2-2, with a weak D call TRBD2 (7 bases). Trimming left V 2 bases short and J 5 bases short, with 12 bases between. Germline V lookup: CDR1 MNHEY, CDR2 SVGAGI. This CDR3 is 15 amino acids long. In DNA form, the CDR3 reads TGTGCCAGCAGTTACGAGGGAGGGGGGACCGGGGAGCTGTTTTTT. Translating it yields CASSYEGGGTGELFF.

The chain carries TRBV7-2 and TRBJ1-2; 7 bases agree with TRBD1. This CDR3 contains 13 residues. The V and J ends lost 6 bases and 3 bases, in that order; junction bases with no gene match: 4. CDR1 is SGHTA and CDR2 is FQGNSA in the germline V gene. This CDR3 is CASSFTGDYGYTF. DNA of the CDR3: TGTGCCAGCAGTTTCACAGGGGACTATGGCTACACCTTC.

The chain is built from TRBV24-1 and TRBJ2-1; a weak D match, TRBD1 (6 bases). V was clipped by 5 bases and J by 8 bases, with 18 bases between them. From germline, CDR1 is KGHDR and CDR2 SFDVKD. The CDR3 sequence is 15 residues long. CDR3: CATSGGQGNLDEQFF. The CDR3 DNA sequence: TGTGCCACCAGTGGGGGCCAGGGGAATTTGGATGAGCAGTTCTTC.

V and J are TRBV5-6 and TRBJ2-7, with a possible D match to TRBD2 (7 bases). CDR1 and CDR2 from the germline V gene are SGHDT and YYEEEE. Between the trimmed V and J ends, which lost 4 bases and 0 bases, there was a span of 17 bases. The CDR3 is made up of 16 amino acids. CDR3 DNA sequence: TGTGCCAGCAGCAAAAAAGGGGGGGGTTCCTCCTACGAGCAGTACGTC. It codes for CASSKKGGGSSYEQYV.

The V and J genes are TRBV18 and TRBJ2-1, with D possibly matching TRBD2 (6 bases). The CDR3 covers 11 residues. V lost 10 bases to trimming and J lost 3 bases, with 7 bases between them. Germline CDR1 and CDR2: KGHSH and LQKENI. The CDR3 here is CATGGYNEQFF. The CDR3 DNA sequence: TGTGCCACCGGGGGCTACAATGAGCAGTTCTTC.

The V call is TRBV9, the J call TRBJ1-5; no definite D call. CDR3 length equals 14 residues. Germline CDR1 reads SGDLS; CDR2 reads YYNGEE. V was trimmed by 0 bases and J by 7 bases, leaving 11 bases between them. DNA of the CDR3: TGTGCCAGCAGCGTAGACAGCAGCAGGCAGCCCCAGCATTTT. It encodes CASSVDSSRQPQHF.

This clone has a handful of counts. The genes are TRBV6-5 and TRBJ1-2, with 9 bases that match TRBD1. The V gene's germline CDR1 is MNHEY and CDR2 SVGAGI. The CDR3 is made up of 15 amino acids. J gave up 8 bases and V 2 bases, and 9 bases lay outside the gene matches. The CDR3 DNA reads as TGTGCCAGCAGTTACCTTGGACAGGGGATAGGCGGCTACACCTTC. This encodes CASSYLGQGIGGYTF.

The chain has TRBV9 and TRBJ2-2, with 10 bases fitting TRBD1. There are 17 residues in the CDR3. Germline CDR1 and CDR2: SGDLS and YYNGEE. Unmatched junction bases numbered 9, after V lost 0 bases and J lost 7 bases. CDR3 protein: CASSVGGQGFSGGELFF. The CDR3 nucleotides read TGTGCCAGCAGCGTAGGGGGACAGGGGTTTTCGGGCGGGGAGCTGTTTTTT.

The V call is TRBV6-1, the J call TRBJ1-2; no firm D call. The CDR3 is 15 residues long. The V gene's germline CDR1 is MNHNS and CDR2 SASEGT. Trimming removed 1 base from V and 2 bases from J, with 11 bases in between. CDR3 sequence: CASSEGGPLNYGYTF. For the CDR3, the DNA is TGTGCCAGCAGTGAAGGAGGGCCCCTAAACTATGGCTACACCTTC.

This rearrangement joins TRBV3-1 (or the pseudogene TRBV3-2) to TRBJ2-7; D might be TRBD2 (6 bases). Germline-derived CDR1 and CDR2 are LGHDT and YNNKEL (reference sequence). The V gene lost 1 base and the J gene lost 1 base, with 20 bases spanning the gap. CDR3 size: 18 residues. For the CDR3, the DNA is TGTGCCAGCAGCCAAGCCGGGGCCCTGGGACTCGCATCCTACGAGCAGTACGTC. It encodes CASSQAGALGLASYEQYV.